This entry features one TCR beta chain sequence. Its specificity is unknown. Germline lookup yields CDR1 MDHEN and CDR2 SYDVKM. V trimming: 5 bases; J trimming: 7 bases; junction bases outside the gene matches: 10. This CDR3 region has 17 residues. These data come from a study of T cells in localized non-small cell lung cancer. Broader study findings: Only one tumor region went through sequencing, so heterogeneity may still be there. Clonality peaked in uninvolved adjacent lung rather than tumor. Increased T cell density in blood showed an association with longer overall survival.

The method was immunoSEQ multiplex PCR; TCRdb's version includes in-frame clones alone and lacks a portion of them. Of 30,000 to 40,000 clones listed, roughly 88% were seen once; the top ten hold 5% to 6%. The source of this sequence is a male donor aged 60 or over with stage II lung adenocarcinoma. V is TRBV28 and J is TRBJ2-1, with 14 bases matching TRBD2. Sample: peripheral blood mononuclear cells, taken before any cancer treatment. This chain's CDR3 is CASSLISGTSGRNEQFF. CDR3 nucleotide sequence: TGTGCCAGCAGTCTCATCTCTGGGACTAGCGGGAGAAATGAGCAGTTCTTC.